This T cell receptor beta chain appears in the sequencing data of a study of blood T cell repertoires in COVID-19. Study background: The origin of the acute and convalescent COVID-19 samples was the United States, Italy and Spain. Sources were T cells, B-cell-depleted T cells, or PBMCs; the material itself was cDNA or gDNA.

This CDR3 comprises 14 residues. Unmatched junction bases numbered 2, after V lost 3 bases and J lost 2 bases. CDR1 and CDR2 (germline): SEHNR, FQNEAQ (reference sequence). Methods used by the authors: Researchers report that nucleated cell counts were estimated from reference gene primer amplification. Produced via immunoSEQ multiplex PCR; TCRdb's table is partial and in-frame only. V and J calls and clone size come straight from that table; D and trimming were deduced from the DNA. The sample contains some 88,000 clones, roughly nine tenths of which appear only once. This sequence originates from a human donor with active COVID-19. The donor label of this sample is uncertain. The chain links TRBV7-9 to TRBJ2-3; 7 bases match TRBD1. What was sequenced was peripheral blood. The CDR3 DNA reads as TGTGCCAGCAGCTTTGACAGGGCCACAGATACGCAGTATTTT. This gives the protein CASSFDRATDTQYF. The variable domain in full, completed from reference TRBV7-9 and TRBJ2-3, reads DTGVSQNPRHKITKRGQNVTFRCDPISEHNRLYWYRQTLGQGPEFLTYFQNEAQLEKSRLLSDRFSAERPKGSFSTLEIQRTEQGDSAMYLCASSFDRATDTQYFGPGTRLTVL.